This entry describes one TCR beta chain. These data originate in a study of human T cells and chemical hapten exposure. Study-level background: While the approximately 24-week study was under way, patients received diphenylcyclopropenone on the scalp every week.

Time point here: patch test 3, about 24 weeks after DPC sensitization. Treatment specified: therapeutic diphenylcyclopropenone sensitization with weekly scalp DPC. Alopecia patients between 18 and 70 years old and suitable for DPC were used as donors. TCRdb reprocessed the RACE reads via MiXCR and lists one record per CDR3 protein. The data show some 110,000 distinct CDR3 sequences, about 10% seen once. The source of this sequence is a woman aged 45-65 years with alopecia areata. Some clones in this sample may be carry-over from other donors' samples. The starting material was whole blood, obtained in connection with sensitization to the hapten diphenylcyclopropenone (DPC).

The CDR3 spells CASSEGLQCGEKLFF. Here the CDR3 DNA reads TGTGCCAGCAGCGAGGGACTGCAGTGTGGTGAAAAACTGTTTTTT. The J gene is TRBJ1-4, the V gene TRBV9; a weak D match, TRBD1 (5 bases). The ends were cut back, 3 bases at V and 7 bases at J, with 16 bases in the middle. CDR3 size: 15 residues. Germline values: CDR1 SGDLS, CDR2 YYNGEE.